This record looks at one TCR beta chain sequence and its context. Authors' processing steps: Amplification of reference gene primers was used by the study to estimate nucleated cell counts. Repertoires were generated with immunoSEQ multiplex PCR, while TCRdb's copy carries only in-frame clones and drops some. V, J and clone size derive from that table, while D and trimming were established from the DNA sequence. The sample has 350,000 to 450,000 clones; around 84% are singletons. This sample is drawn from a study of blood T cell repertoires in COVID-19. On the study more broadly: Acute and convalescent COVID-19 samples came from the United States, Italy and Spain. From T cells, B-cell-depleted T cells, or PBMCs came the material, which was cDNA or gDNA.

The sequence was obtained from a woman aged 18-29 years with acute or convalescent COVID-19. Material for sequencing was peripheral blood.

This chain's CDR3 is CASSQEGLPVGEQFF. CDR3 DNA: TGTGCCAGCAGCCAAGAGGGGCTACCCGTTGGAGAGCAGTTCTTC. The V call is TRBV4-2, the J call TRBJ2-1; the D gene is possibly TRBD1 (5 bases). Trimming stripped 0 bases from V and 10 bases from J, with 16 bases between. The germline V gene has CDR1 LGHNA and CDR2 YNFKEQ. The CDR3 consists of 15 residues.